This T cell receptor (beta chain) is from a study of cytomegalovirus exposure and HLA in healthy donors. Study overall: Out of fewer than 500 genotyped donors, about 81% belonged to the Caucasian-associated ancestry cluster. Study-level findings and limits: For TCR beta chains, V- and J-gene trimming was later linked to a missense DCLRE1C variant.

As concerns this clone: Its target is not known.

Germline-derived CDR1 and CDR2 are SGHRS and YFSETQ. Trimming stripped 2 bases from V and 2 bases from J, with 11 bases between. The CDR3 totals 14 residues. With 60 Vbeta and 13 Jbeta primers, the PCR was carried out. Profiled with immunoSEQ multiplex PCR; TCRdb holds only in-frame clones, not every one. There are 90,000 to 120,000 clones in the sample; roughly 82% occur only once, and roughly 3% lies in the top ten. Sequenced material: PBMCs. The receptor was derived from a young man in good health and CMV-seropositive. This sequence joins TRBV5-1 and TRBJ2-7; D remains unclear. The chain's CDR3 is CASSFSLPPYEQYF. CDR3 in DNA: TGCGCCAGCAGCTTTAGTCTACCTCCCTACGAGCAGTACTTC.